This T cell receptor (beta chain) was observed in a study of identical twins. Points from the study as a whole: The abundant beta clonotypes from cord blood had fewer insertions, and memory repertoires had none of this.

This CDR3 is built from 14 residues. The trim removed 5 bases at V and 10 bases at J, leaving 4 bases unmatched. Germline V CDR1 and CDR2: SGHTA, FQGNSA. TCRdb re-called the 5' RACE reads with MiXCR, one entry per CDR3 protein. The table has 250,000 or so distinct CDR3 sequences, roughly 13% seen once. This clonotype was observed a few times. Its antigen is not known. Another study also made use of these data, one on yellow fever vaccine responses in identical twins.

The source of this sequence is a woman aged 18-30 years in good health. The sample comprised memory (CD45RO+) T cells sorted from blood. The chain joins TRBV7-2 to TRBJ2-3; 15 bases are a match to TRBD2. Here the CDR3 reads CASSPGTSGRSQYF. The DNA of the CDR3 is TGTGCCAGCAGCCCTGGGACTAGCGGGAGGTCGCAGTATTTT.